The clone carrying this T cell receptor beta chain was counted a few times. Its antigen remains unidentified. The germline V and J ends were trimmed by 3 bases and 6 bases, with 4 bases remaining between them. The CDR3 loop spans 11 amino acids. CDR1 is SEHNR and CDR2 is FQNEAQ in the germline V gene (reference sequence). These data are taken from a study of beta chain features in type 1 diabetes. For the study at large: Age, gender and cell yields were similar between patients and healthy donors. Points from the study as a whole: VDJ junctions sequenced from type 1 diabetes patients showed fewer insertions and more deletions.

The sequenced template was cDNA made from the entire isolated RNA. The table came from immunoSEQ multiplex PCR; TCRdb's copy has only in-frame clones and leaves some out. The sample carries some 150,000 clones, around 10% recorded once. The source is a man aged 18 to 30 in good health. Sequencing was done on a sample of central memory CD4+ T cells from blood. The chain couples TRBV7-9 to TRBJ2-3; no definite D call. The CDR3 region has the DNA TGTGCCAGCAGCTTGTCCGATACGCAGTATTTT. It encodes CASSLSDTQYF.